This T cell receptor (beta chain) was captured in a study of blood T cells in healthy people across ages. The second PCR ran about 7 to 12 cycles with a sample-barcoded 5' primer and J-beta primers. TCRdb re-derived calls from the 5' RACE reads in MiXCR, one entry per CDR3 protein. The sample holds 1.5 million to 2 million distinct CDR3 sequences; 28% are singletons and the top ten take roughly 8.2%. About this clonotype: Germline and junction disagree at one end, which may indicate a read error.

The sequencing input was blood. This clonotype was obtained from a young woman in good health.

CDR3 DNA: TGTGCCAGCACTTTATCCGGGCAGGGGGCAGATGAAGCTTTCTTT. It yields the protein CASTLSGQGADEAFF. The chain employs TRBV28 and TRBJ1-1, with TRBD1 identical over 8 bases. Germline CDR1 and CDR2: MDHEN and SYDVKM. There are 15 residues in the CDR3. The entire variable domain, with the rest obtained from reference TRBV28 and TRBJ1-1, is as follows: DVKVTQSSRYLVKRTGEKVFLECVQDMDHENMFWYRQDPGLGLRLIYFSYDVKMKEKGDIPEGYSVSREKKERFSLILESASTNQTSMYLCASTLSGQGADEAFFGQGTRLTVV.